Sequencing of this T cell receptor (beta chain) was carried out in a study of cytomegalovirus exposure and HLA in healthy donors. Study findings and constraints: Cytomegalovirus-associated TCR beta chains were listed, numbering more than 150.

Data came from immunoSEQ multiplex PCR; TCRdb stores just in-frame clones and leaves some out. This table has a few hundred thousand clones, 75% to 90% appearing once. V was cut by 5 bases and J by 2 bases, with 10 bases left in between. The CDR3 totals 14 residues. The V gene's germline CDR1 is MNHNY and CDR2 SVGAGI (reference sequence). On this clone itself: Its antigen is unknown.

This sequence originates from a woman younger than 30 in good health and CMV-seronegative. The rearrangement joins TRBV6-6 to TRBJ1-3; D perhaps matches TRBD1 (6 bases). The specimen sequenced was PBMCs. For the CDR3, the DNA is TGTGCCAGCAGTGGAGAGGGGGCTGGAAACACCATATATTTT. It is translated as CASSGEGAGNTIYF.